These 8 T cell receptor beta chains share one sample of origin, sequenced in a study of PD-1 blockade in classical Hodgkin lymphoma. After autologous stem cell transplantation all patients relapsed, and prior brentuximab vedotin exposure differed between cohorts. TCRdb's copy holds only in-frame clones and misses some; the assay was immunoSEQ multiplex PCR. The repertoire holds roughly 15,000 clones, roughly 66% seen once, with approximately 12% in the top ten. The source material was peripheral blood mononuclear cells (PBMCs), sampled at baseline. These receptors were taken from a human donor with classical Hodgkin lymphoma.

J is TRBJ2-4 and V is TRBV19; TRBD2 matches 9 bases. CDR3 length: 17 amino acids. The germline gives CDR1 LNHDA, CDR2 SQIVND (reference sequence). V was pared by 3 bases and J by 0 bases, with 6 bases of the junction left unmatched. Written as DNA, the CDR3 is TGTGCCAGTAGTATGGCGACTAGCGGAATAGCCAAAAACATTCAGTACTTC. As protein: CASSMATSGIAKNIQYF.

The chain joins TRBV18 to TRBJ1-1; the D gene is possibly TRBD1 (5 bases). Germline loops: CDR1 KGHSH, CDR2 LQKENI. V lost 5 bases to trimming and J lost 2 bases, with 15 bases between them. This CDR3 region has 15 residues. In DNA form, the CDR3 reads TGTGCCAGCTCAGGAGGGGACCCTCGTAACACTGAAGCTTTCTTT. Protein sequence: CASSGGDPRNTEAFF.

The V and J genes are TRBV19 and TRBJ2-1, with 7 positions matching TRBD1. Germline V CDR1 and CDR2: LNHDA, SQIVND (reference sequence). This CDR3 has 17 amino acids. J gave up 4 bases and V 0 bases, and 9 bases lay outside the gene matches. The CDR3 here is CASSIDGLTGQYNEQFF. DNA for the CDR3: TGTGCCAGTAGTATAGATGGCCTGACAGGGCAATACAATGAGCAGTTCTTC.

This chain joins TRBV7-2 and TRBJ1-2; 8 bases match TRBD1. The V and J ends lost 5 bases and 5 bases, in that order; junction bases with no gene match: 7. The CDR3 spans 14 residues. Germline V gives CDR1 SGHTA, CDR2 FQGNSA. The CDR3 bases are TGTGCCAGCAGCACAGGGGGACAGATTTATGGCTACACCTTC. Its protein product is CASSTGGQIYGYTF.

By its share, this clone is medium-sized. The chain has TRBV4-1 and TRBJ2-7; TRBD1 aligns across 7 bases. V gave up 1 base and J gave up 2 bases; unmatched junction bases: 8. Germline CDR1 is MGHRA and CDR2 is YSYEKL. This CDR3 spans 16 amino acids. CDR3 nucleotide sequence: TGCGCCAGCAGCCAAGCCCAGACAGGGCAAGCCTACGAGCAGTACTTC. Amino acid sequence: CASSQAQTGQAYEQYF.

This clone is medium-sized within its sample. The chain links TRBV12-5 to TRBJ2-5; a possible D gene is TRBD1 (6 bases). Germline V gene sequence: CDR1 LGHNT, CDR2 FRNRAP. V dropped 4 bases and J dropped 2 bases, with 14 bases sitting between them. The CDR3 sequence is 15 residues long. The CDR3 DNA is TGTGCTAGTGGTTGGTCCGGGACATTACAAGAGACCCAGTACTTC. Residues: CASGWSGTLQETQYF.

The chain carries TRBV14 and TRBJ2-3; D could derive from TRBD1 or TRBD2 (5 bases each). The germline gives CDR1 SGHDN, CDR2 FVKESK. CDR3 length equals 13 residues. Trimming stripped 11 bases from V and 0 bases from J, with 12 bases between. CDR3 protein: CAVRDVSTDTQYF. As DNA, the CDR3 is TGTGCCGTCCGGGACGTGAGCACAGATACGCAGTATTTT.

V gene TRBV5-1 combines with J gene TRBJ2-7; 8 bases align to TRBD1. With 0 bases clipped from V and 6 bases from J, the junction kept 2 bases outside the gene matches. This CDR3 is 13 amino acids long. Germline-derived CDR1 and CDR2 are SGHRS and YFSETQ. Written as DNA, the CDR3 is TGCGCCAGCAGCTTGGGGACAGGGACCGAGCAGTACTTC. It codes for CASSLGTGTEQYF.